One sample yielded the 10 T cell receptor beta chains listed below, sequenced in a study of blood T cells in healthy people across ages. Using a J-beta primer mix together with a sample-barcoded 5' primer, a second PCR was run for roughly 7 to 12 cycles. One entry per CDR3 protein, called by TCRdb with MiXCR from the 5' RACE reads. The profile shows some 1.5 million distinct CDR3 sequences, about 30% of them singletons. The sample was blood. The receptor source for this set is a woman aged 25 to 39 in good health.

A few counts support this clonotype. The rearrangement joins TRBV28 to TRBJ2-7, with a weak D call TRBD2 (7 bases). This CDR3 contains 11 residues. The V gene's germline CDR1 is MDHEN and CDR2 SYDVKM. The CDR3 coding sequence is TGTGCAACAGGGAGGGCCTACGAGCAGTACTTC. This sequence encodes CATGRAYEQYF.

Worth noting for this clonotype: A read error may explain this, as a much larger clone is one base away. This sequence joins TRBV29-1 and TRBJ2-4, with 9 bases aligning to TRBD1. V trimming: 4 bases; J trimming: 13 bases; junction bases outside the gene matches: 14. The CDR3 is made up of 14 amino acids. Germline assignment: CDR1 SQVTM and CDR2 ANQGSEA. The CDR3 region has the DNA TGCAGCGTTGGAGGGACAGGGCCCGGGTATGAGCAGTACTTC. Protein sequence: CSVGGTGPGYEQYF.

This clonotype was seen more than once but under ten times. The rearrangement links TRBV6-5 to TRBJ1-4; D unclear. The CDR3 totals 14 residues. Deletions cut 0 bases from V and 6 bases from J, with 8 bases between. Germline loops: CDR1 MNHEY, CDR2 SVGAGI. The CDR3 protein is CASSYSTGDEKLFF. CDR3 sequence (DNA): TGTGCCAGCAGTTACTCGACGGGTGATGAAAAACTGTTTTTT.

Only one count was recorded for this clonotype. The V call is TRBV2, the J call TRBJ1-1; 7 positions agree with TRBD1. V lost 7 bases to trimming and J lost 4 bases; unmatched junction nucleotides: 9. Germline V CDR1 and CDR2: SNHLY, FYNNEI. The CDR3 runs to 14 residues. The CDR3 is CASTRAGGSTEAFF. The CDR3 bases are TGTGCCAGCACCCGGGCAGGGGGTAGCACTGAAGCTTTCTTT.

This clonotype turned up a few times. In nucleotides, the CDR3 is TGTGCCAGCATGGGGACAGGGCGCGAGCAGTACTTC. It encodes CASMGTGREQYF. The rearrangement links TRBV27 to TRBJ2-7, with 9 bases that match TRBD1. J lost 6 bases, V lost 7 bases, and 4 bases had no gene match. CDR1 is MNHEY, CDR2 SMNVEV, per germline (reference sequence). The CDR3 length is 12 residues.

The chain couples TRBV28 to TRBJ1-1; 7 nucleotides agree with TRBD1. The CDR3 sequence is 15 residues long. The germline CDR1 and CDR2 sequences are MDHEN and SYDVKM. With V trimmed by 2 bases and J by 3 bases, 6 bases remained unmatched. This CDR3 reads CASSLRDRAYTEAFF. CDR3 DNA: TGTGCCAGCAGTTTAAGAGACAGGGCCTACACTGAAGCTTTCTTT.

This clonotype came up many times. Compared with germline, one end of the junction differs, possibly owing to a read error. J is TRBJ2-5 and V is TRBV7-3; 11 bases match TRBD2. From germline, CDR1 is SGHTA and CDR2 FQGTGA. The CDR3 covers 15 residues. CDR3 nucleotide sequence: TGTGCCAGCAGCCTAACCGGGACTAGCGGAGAGACCCAGTACTTC. Translating gives CASSLTGTSGETQYF. Full variable domain (missing parts from reference TRBV7-3 and TRBJ2-5): GAGVSQTPSNKVTEKGKYVELRCDPISGHTALYWYRQSLGQGPEFLIYFQGTGAADDSGLPNDRFFAVRPEGSVSTLKIQRTERGDSAVYLCASSLTGTSGETQYFGPGTRLLVL.

This chain uses TRBV12-3 or TRBV12-4 with TRBJ2-2, with TRBD1 as a possible D gene (6 bases). Trimming removed 6 bases from V and 8 bases from J, with 16 bases in between. The CDR3 contains 14 residues. CDR3 in amino acids: CASSSQGIPGELFF. For the CDR3, the DNA is TGTGCCAGCAGCTCCCAGGGGATTCCGGGGGAGCTGTTTTTT.

This clonotype has ten or more counts. The V and J genes are TRBV20-1 and TRBJ2-1; D may be TRBD1 or TRBD2 (7 bases each). This CDR3 is built from 12 residues. Looked up from germline, CDR1 is DFQATT and CDR2 is SNEGSKA (reference sequence). V shed 3 bases and J shed 8 bases, with 11 bases lying between them. The CDR3: CSARAGGDEQFF. The CDR3 DNA reads TGCAGTGCTAGGGCAGGGGGGGATGAGCAGTTCTTC.

The chain couples TRBV24-1 to TRBJ2-1; 8 bases match TRBD2. The length of the CDR3 is 12 residues. Germline CDR1 is KGHDR and CDR2 is SFDVKD. V was clipped by 7 bases and J by 8 bases; unmatched bases: 3. CDR3 in DNA: TGTGCCACCAGAGGACTAGCCGATGAGCAGTTCTTC. It encodes CATRGLADEQFF.